This T cell receptor beta chain emerged from a study of T cell repertoires in cytomegalovirus infection. Germline V gene data show CDR1 as MNHEY and CDR2 as SMNVEV (reference sequence). The CDR3 has 14 amino acids. V was cut by 6 bases and J by 3 bases, with 14 bases left in between. This clonotype has more than one count but fewer than ten. The antigen remains unidentified. TCRdb processed the reads anew with MiXCR; each CDR3 protein has one entry. This sample has approximately 71,000 distinct CDR3 sequences, with roughly 22% found just once. Material: CD8+ T cells from cultured PBMCs, obtained from culture after CMV antigen stimulation. The sequence came from a human donor in good health (CMV status not recorded). Some clones in this sample may be carry-over from other donors' samples. This chain uses TRBV27 with TRBJ1-1; TRBD1 is a possible D gene (5 bases). Here the CDR3 reads CASRPRVLDTEAFF. CDR3 DNA: TGTGCCAGCAGACCCAGGGTGTTGGACACTGAAGCTTTCTTT.